This T cell receptor beta chain was retrieved from a study of OX40 agonist ivuxolimab in advanced cancers. This table comes from immunoSEQ multiplex PCR, and its TCRdb copy is limited to in-frame clones, with some not included. Found here are roughly 57,000 clones, approximately 84% of them singletons; the top ten hold about 12%. The CDR3 sequence is 19 residues long. The V segment lost 2 bases and the J segment 4 bases; nucleotides outside the gene matches: 18. The germline V gene encodes CDR1 SGHRS and CDR2 YFSETQ. The TCR was taken from an adult with an advanced solid tumor such as melanoma, head and neck, liver or kidney cancer. V and J are TRBV5-1 and TRBJ2-3; 8 nucleotides line up with TRBD1. Material: CD4+ or CD8+ T cells sorted from blood, obtained in a trial of the OX40 agonist ivuxolimab. The CDR3 coding sequence is TGCGCCAGCAGCTTAATCAGGGGGCGCATTCCCACACCCGCAGATACGCAGTATTTT. It encodes CASSLIRGRIPTPADTQYF.